The sequence of this T cell receptor (beta chain) was determined in a study of CD8 T cells in ankylosing spondylitis. General study findings and limits: Reports say disease-linked clones showed up significantly more in matched ankylosing spondylitis synovial fluid. A TCR beta motif made of eight highly homologous variants seemed typical of ankylosing spondylitis blood. In the blood and synovial fluid of reactive arthritis, some motif variants had been previously reported.

MiXCR, applied by TCRdb to the 5' RACE reads, yields one record per CDR3 protein. Found here are hundreds of thousands of distinct CDR3 sequences, around 8% of them singletons; the top ten hold about 5%. Worth noting for this clonotype: Its antigen is not known. A junction end diverges from the germline sequence, so it may reflect a read error.

The TCR sequence derives from a female donor with ankylosing spondylitis or in good health (not recorded which). Sequencing was carried out using blood, either unsorted or a sorted T cell fraction (not recorded which).

CDR3 region: CASSLGRMNAEAFF. CDR3 nucleotide sequence: TGTGCCAGCAGCCTCGGACGGATGAACGCTGAAGCTTTCTTT. The genes are TRBV7-2 and TRBJ1-1, with D uncertain. Germline CDR1 is SGHTA and CDR2 is FQGNSA. The CDR3 sequence is 14 residues long.